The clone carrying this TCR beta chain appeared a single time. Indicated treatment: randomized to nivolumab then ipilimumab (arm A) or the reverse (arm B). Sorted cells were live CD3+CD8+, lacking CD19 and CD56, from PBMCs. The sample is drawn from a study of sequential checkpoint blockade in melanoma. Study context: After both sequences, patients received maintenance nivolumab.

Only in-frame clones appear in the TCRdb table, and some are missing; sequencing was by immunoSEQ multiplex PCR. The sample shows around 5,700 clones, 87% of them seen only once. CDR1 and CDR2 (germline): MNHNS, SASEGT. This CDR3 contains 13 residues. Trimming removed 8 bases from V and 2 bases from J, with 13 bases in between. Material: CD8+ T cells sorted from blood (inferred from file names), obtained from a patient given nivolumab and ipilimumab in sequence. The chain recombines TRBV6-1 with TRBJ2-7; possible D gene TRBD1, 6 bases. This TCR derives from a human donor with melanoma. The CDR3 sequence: CASHRDTAYEQYF. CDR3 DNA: TGTGCCAGCCACCGGGACACTGCCTACGAGCAGTACTTC.